Below are 32 T cell receptor beta chains sequenced from a single sample in a study of glioma-infiltrating T cells after dendritic cell vaccination. The repertoire was sequenced with immunoSEQ multiplex PCR; TCRdb's copy has only in-frame clones and lacks some. The table has 100,000 or so clones, approximately 84% seen once. This sample comprised blood, obtained before dendritic cell vaccination. The receptors derive from a human donor with glioblastoma.

This clone appeared once. V usage is TRBV27 and J usage is TRBJ2-2; 13 bases agree with TRBD2. V shed 7 bases, J shed 4 bases, and the junction held 12 bases outside the gene matches. The CDR3 is made up of 18 amino acids. The germline gives CDR1 MNHEY, CDR2 SMNVEV (reference sequence). DNA for the CDR3: TGTGCCAGCAAGAACCCGGGACTAGCGGGAATAAGCACCGGGGAGCTGTTTTTT. This gives the protein CASKNPGLAGISTGELFF.

This clone was counted a single time. V is TRBV15 and J is TRBJ2-1; 7 bases line up with TRBD2. CDR1 is LNHNV, CDR2 YYDKDF, per germline (reference sequence). This CDR3 has 17 residues. Unmatched junction bases numbered 11, after V lost 1 base and J lost 5 bases. The CDR3 DNA reads as TGTGCCACCAGCAGAGGCCAAGCGGGATTTGGGGACAATGAGCAGTTCTTC. Translation: CATSRGQAGFGDNEQFF.

The chain is built from TRBV7-8 and TRBJ1-1, with 8 nucleotides matching TRBD1. This CDR3 comprises 16 residues. The V gene's germline CDR1 is SGHVS and CDR2 FQNEAQ. The V gene end was trimmed by 3 bases and the J gene end by 0 bases; junction bases not matched to a gene: 6. The CDR3 sequence is CASSFGQGAMNTEAFF. The CDR3 DNA reads TGTGCCAGCAGCTTCGGACAGGGCGCTATGAACACTGAAGCTTTCTTT.

The V gene is TRBV6-5, the J gene TRBJ2-7; D unclear. CDR1 and CDR2 from the germline V gene are MNHEY and SVGAGI. V shed 5 bases and J shed 5 bases, with 10 bases lying between them. The CDR3 contains 12 residues. The CDR3 is CASSPGSDEQYF. The CDR3, as DNA: TGTGCCAGCAGTCCAGGTTCGGACGAGCAGTACTTC.

V gene TRBV5-8 combines with J gene TRBJ1-2, with D maybe TRBD1 (6 bases). The CDR3 covers 14 residues. Germline V CDR1 and CDR2: SGHTS, YDEGEE. With 5 bases removed from V and 8 bases from J, the gap between germline ends came to 19 bases. CDR3 sequence (DNA): TGTGCCAGCAGAACAGCCGGGACATTAGGCGGCTACACCTTC. This translates into CASRTAGTLGGYTF.

This chain uses TRBV5-4 with TRBJ2-7, with 9 positions matching TRBD1. V trimming: 1 base; J trimming: 8 bases; junction bases outside the gene matches: 10. The CDR3 length is 15 residues. Germline CDR1 reads SGHNT; CDR2 reads YYREEE (reference sequence). DNA of the CDR3: TGTGCCAGCAGCTTGCTACAGGGGGCCCAAGTACAGCAGTACTTC. This encodes CASSLLQGAQVQQYF.

The chain couples TRBV10-3 to TRBJ2-1, with D tentatively TRBD2 (6 bases). The V and J ends lost 7 bases and 7 bases respectively, with 14 bases between them. The CDR3 contains 13 residues. CDR1 is ENHRY and CDR2 is SYGVKD in the germline V gene. The CDR3 reads CAIIGGPLNEQFF. CDR3 nucleotides: TGTGCCATCATCGGGGGACCGCTTAATGAGCAGTTCTTC.

The J gene is TRBJ1-1, the V gene TRBV6-6; the match to TRBD1 covers 7 bases. Unmatched junction bases numbered 3, after V lost 8 bases and J lost 0 bases. CDR1 is MNHNY, CDR2 SVGAGI, per germline (reference sequence). The CDR3 runs to 13 residues. The CDR3 DNA follows: TGTGCCAGCTCGGGACAGATGAACACTGAAGCTTTCTTT. This codes for CASSGQMNTEAFF.

This clone occurred once. The chain recombines TRBV19 with TRBJ1-2; 11 bases agree with TRBD1. The CDR3 covers 14 residues. Trimming at V came to 3 bases and at J to 7 bases, leaving 4 bases not matched to a gene. CDR1 LNHDA and CDR2 SQIVND come from the germline V gene (reference sequence). CDR3 in DNA: TGTGCCAGTAGTATGGACAGGGGGCTTGGTGGCTACACCTTC. Its protein is CASSMDRGLGGYTF.

The chain links TRBV18 to TRBJ2-2, with D unresolved. Trimming removed 2 bases at V and 4 bases at J, with 5 bases between. The CDR3 totals 13 residues. From germline, CDR1 is KGHSH and CDR2 LQKENI. The CDR3 protein is CASSPIGTGELFF. As DNA, the CDR3 is TGTGCCAGCTCACCAATCGGCACCGGGGAGCTGTTTTTT.

V usage is TRBV5-1 and J usage is TRBJ1-5, with 10 positions matching TRBD1. The germline V gene encodes CDR1 SGHRS and CDR2 YFSETQ. This CDR3 contains 14 residues. Trimming removed 5 bases from V and 5 bases from J; junction bases left unmatched: 4. The CDR3 nucleotides read TGCGCCAGCAGGTATGGGACAGGGGATCAGCCCCAGCATTTT. Its protein product is CASRYGTGDQPQHF.

The CDR3 region has the DNA TGTGCCAGCAGTGAACTTACAAACACCGGGGAGCTGTTTTTT. It is translated as CASSELTNTGELFF. The chain couples TRBV25-1 to TRBJ2-2; D is unresolved. The CDR3 has 14 residues. Germline V gives CDR1 MGHDK, CDR2 SYGVNS. V lost 2 bases, J lost 2 bases, and 6 bases lay in between.

J is TRBJ2-7 and V is TRBV2; D might be TRBD2 (7 bases). The CDR3 is 14 amino acids. Trimming removed 7 bases from V and 6 bases from J, with 19 bases in between. Germline assignment: CDR1 SNHLY and CDR2 FYNNEI. The CDR3 sequence is CASNQGRSGAEQYF. The CDR3 DNA is TGTGCCAGCAACCAGGGGAGGAGCGGGGCCGAGCAGTACTTC.

This chain joins TRBV6-6 and TRBJ2-1; tentative D call: TRBD1 (5 bases). Trimming pared 4 bases from V and 2 bases from J, leaving 15 bases between. Germline CDR1 is MNHNY and CDR2 is SVGAGI (reference sequence). CDR3 size: 16 residues. CDR3 sequence (DNA): TGTGCCAGCAGTTTGAAGGTGGTAGGGGCCTACAATGAGCAGTTCTTC. This encodes CASSLKVVGAYNEQFF.

The V gene is TRBV6-5, the J gene TRBJ2-7; TRBD2 aligns across 15 bases. J was trimmed by 4 bases and V by 5 bases; bases with no gene match: 3. CDR1 and CDR2 from the germline V gene are MNHEY and SVGAGI. CDR3 length: 15 residues. The CDR3 loop reads CASSPGTSGRYEQYF. The CDR3 coding sequence is TGTGCCAGCAGTCCCGGGACTAGCGGGAGGTACGAGCAGTACTTC.

The V call is TRBV28, the J call TRBJ1-2, with TRBD1 matching 10 bases. Germline lookup yields CDR1 MDHEN and CDR2 SYDVKM. This CDR3 is built from 16 residues. After removal of 6 bases from V and 4 bases from J, the junction contained 11 bases not matched to a gene. This CDR3 reads CASRPVTGGPFYGYTF. In DNA, the CDR3 is TGTGCCAGCAGGCCTGTGACAGGGGGCCCATTCTATGGCTACACCTTC.

CDR3 sequence: CASSQGTSDYNEQFF. CDR3 coding DNA: TGTGCCAGCAGCCAAGGGACTAGCGACTACAATGAGCAGTTCTTC. The V and J genes are TRBV14 and TRBJ2-1, with 9 bases matching TRBD2. Germline V lookup: CDR1 SGHDN, CDR2 FVKESK. The CDR3 covers 15 residues. The ends lost 1 base at V and 3 bases at J; junction bases unmatched: 1.

In its sample, this clone was seen a few times. V gene TRBV4-2 combines with J gene TRBJ2-5; the match to TRBD2 covers 12 bases. The V gene end was trimmed by 2 bases and the J gene end by 8 bases; junction bases not matched to a gene: 6. CDR3 length: 15 residues. Germline loops: CDR1 LGHNA, CDR2 YNFKEQ. CDR3 loop: CASSQTTSGSQTQYF. In DNA form, the CDR3 reads TGTGCCAGCAGCCAAACGACTAGCGGGAGCCAAACCCAGTACTTC.

The chain recombines TRBV9 with TRBJ1-5; D unclear. Trimming left V 3 bases short and J 7 bases short, with 14 bases between. The germline gives CDR1 SGDLS, CDR2 YYNGEE. The CDR3 loop spans 14 amino acids. CDR3 nucleotide sequence: TGTGCCAGCAGCGATGGACCAACGGGGCAGCCCCAGCATTTT. The encoded protein is CASSDGPTGQPQHF.

V is TRBV7-9 and J is TRBJ1-2, with 8 bases lining up with TRBD1. Germline V lookup: CDR1 SEHNR, CDR2 FQNEAQ (reference sequence). The CDR3 spans 14 residues. The V gene end was trimmed by 5 bases and the J gene end by 8 bases; junction bases not matched to a gene: 10. The CDR3 is CASSPWQGAVGYTF. Written as DNA, the CDR3 is TGTGCCAGCAGCCCCTGGCAGGGGGCGGTAGGCTACACCTTC.

The rearrangement links TRBV15 to TRBJ2-3, with no clear D. V was shortened by 1 base and J by 3 bases, with 11 bases between the two germline ends. CDR1 LNHNV and CDR2 YYDKDF come from the germline V gene (reference sequence). The CDR3 is 15 residues long. The CDR3 loop reads CATSRVPQRTDTQYF. For the CDR3, the DNA is TGTGCCACCAGCAGAGTTCCCCAGAGGACAGATACGCAGTATTTT.

The chain combines TRBV19 with TRBJ2-6, with D perhaps TRBD1 (5 bases). Germline CDR1 reads LNHDA; CDR2 reads SQIVND (reference sequence). V gave up 8 bases and J gave up 0 bases, with 8 bases separating them. The CDR3 consists of 14 residues. The DNA for the CDR3 is TGTGCCAGTCAGGGTGCCTCTGGGGCCAACGTCCTGACTTTC. Its translation is CASQGASGANVLTF.

This clone was observed once. The chain carries TRBV27 and TRBJ2-6; D ambiguous. The CDR3 has 13 residues. Germline CDR1 MNHEY, CDR2 SMNVEV (reference sequence). The ends were cut back, 7 bases at V and 2 bases at J, with 6 bases in the middle. CDR3 region: CASTFTGANVLTF. The DNA for the CDR3 is TGTGCCAGCACCTTTACTGGGGCCAACGTCCTGACTTTC. Full variable domain (outside the CDR3, taken from reference TRBV27 and TRBJ2-6): EAQVTQNPRYLITVTGKKLTVTCSQNMNHEYMSWYRQDPGLGLRQIYYSMNVEVTDKGDVPEGYKVSRKEKRNFPLILESPSPNQTSLYFCASTFTGANVLTFGAGSRLTVL.

Details on this clone: This CDR3 is also generated by other DNA sequences in the sample. This sequence joins TRBV5-4 and TRBJ1-1; 7 nucleotides match TRBD1. Trimming at V came to 3 bases and at J to 1 base, leaving 0 bases not matched to a gene. The CDR3 is 13 residues long. CDR1 and CDR2 from the germline V gene are SGHNT and YYREEE (reference sequence). DNA for the CDR3: TGTGCCAGCAGCTGGGACAGGAACACTGAAGCTTTCTTT. It encodes CASSWDRNTEAFF.

J is TRBJ1-1 and V is TRBV7-9; the match to TRBD1 covers 10 bases. Germline CDR1 reads SEHNR; CDR2 reads FQNEAQ (reference sequence). Trimming cost V 5 bases and J 5 bases; bases outside gene matches: 11. This CDR3 contains 16 residues. CDR3 bases: TGTGCCAGCAGCCGTCGGACAGGGGGAGTGGGGACTGAAGCTTTCTTT. Protein product: CASSRRTGGVGTEAFF.

The chain recombines TRBV18 with TRBJ2-7; 7 bases agree with TRBD1. Per the germline V gene, CDR1 is KGHSH and CDR2 is LQKENI. The trim removed 3 bases at V and 5 bases at J, leaving 10 bases unmatched. The length of the CDR3 is 15 residues. CDR3 region: CASSPSGRQGHEQYF. DNA of the CDR3: TGTGCCAGCTCACCCTCGGGAAGACAGGGTCACGAGCAGTACTTC.

V gene TRBV7-9 combines with J gene TRBJ1-6, with 7 bases matching TRBD1. The CDR3 extends over 15 amino acids. V lost 8 bases to trimming and J lost 0 bases; unmatched junction nucleotides: 4. Germline CDR1 SEHNR, CDR2 FQNEAQ (reference sequence). The CDR3 DNA is TGTGCCAGCGTGGGACAGAGCTCCTATAATTCACCCCTCCACTTT. Protein sequence: CASVGQSSYNSPLHF.

The chain joins TRBV19 to TRBJ2-2, with D perhaps TRBD1 (5 bases). This CDR3 region has 14 residues. Trimming stripped 7 bases from V and 4 bases from J, with 13 bases between. CDR1 and CDR2 from the germline V gene are LNHDA and SQIVND (reference sequence). CDR3 loop: CASTLRQSTGELFF. Here the CDR3 DNA reads TGTGCCAGTACCCTACGACAGAGCACCGGGGAGCTGTTTTTT.

The V gene is TRBV5-6, the J gene TRBJ2-7; D perhaps matches TRBD2 (5 bases). Germline CDR1 and CDR2: SGHDT and YYEEEE. The CDR3 runs to 13 residues. V lost 3 bases and J 4 bases, leaving 11 bases between the germline ends. The chain's CDR3 is CASSSRGIYEQYF. Here the CDR3 DNA reads TGTGCCAGCAGCTCTAGAGGGATTTACGAGCAGTACTTC. The whole variable domain, filled in from reference TRBV5-6 and TRBJ2-7, reads DAGVTQSPTHLIKTRGQQVTLRCSPKSGHDTVSWYQQALGQGPQFIFQYYEEEERQRGNFPDRFSGHQFPNYSSELNVNALLLGDSALYLCASSSRGIYEQYFGPGTRLTVT.

V usage is TRBV5-4 and J usage is TRBJ2-7; 11 nucleotides align to TRBD2. The CDR3 consists of 18 residues. CDR1 is SGHNT, CDR2 YYREEE, per germline (reference sequence). With V trimmed by 4 bases and J by 0 bases, 12 bases remained unmatched. The CDR3 sequence is CASSQTSGIPSSSYEQYF. The CDR3 DNA reads as TGTGCCAGCAGCCAGACTAGCGGGATCCCCTCCTCCTCCTACGAGCAGTACTTC.

This chain uses TRBV6-1 with TRBJ1-4, with 8 bases that match TRBD1. This CDR3 has 15 residues. Trimming took 5 bases from V and 7 from J; bases not matched to a gene: 9. CDR1 MNHNS and CDR2 SASEGT come from the germline V gene. The CDR3: CASSPTTGASEKLFF. CDR3 bases: TGTGCCAGCAGTCCAACGACAGGGGCCTCTGAAAAACTGTTTTTT.

The genes are TRBV19 and TRBJ1-1; no firm D call. The CDR3 runs to 16 residues. Trimming removed 3 bases from V and 2 bases from J, with 16 bases in between. Germline lookup yields CDR1 LNHDA and CDR2 SQIVND (reference sequence). The DNA of the CDR3 is TGTGCCAGTAGTATTGTTGACACACTGATCAACACTGAAGCTTTCTTT. Amino acid sequence: CASSIVDTLINTEAFF.